A selection of T cell receptor beta chains follows, all from one sample in a study of PD-L1 blockade in urothelial cancer. The assay was immunoSEQ multiplex PCR, and TCRdb's table has in-frame clones only and misses some. The table lists approximately 50,000 clones, around 86% of them singletons. The specimen was PBMCs, collected around atezolizumab (anti-PD-L1) treatment. The origin of the receptors is a man aged 50-60 years with urothelial cancer. The CDR3 runs from the conserved cysteine through the conserved F or W. A D gene is named only where the DNA matches it firmly. Clone size, where shown, is once, few, many, or a class for clones that have expanded.

D: NA
size: few
J: TRBJ1-3
V: TRBV2
CDR3: CASSGGLPGNTIYF
DNA: TGTGCCAGCAGTGGGGGACTACCTGGAAACACCATATATTTT

D: NA
size: NA
J: TRBJ1-5
V: TRBV6-6
CDR3: CASSYAVSNQPQHF
DNA: TGTGCCAGCAGTTACGCGGTCAGTAATCAGCCCCAGCATTTT

D: NA
size: NA
J: TRBJ2-5
V: TRBV15
CDR3: CATSRDRETQYF
DNA: TGTGCCACCAGCAGAGACCGGGAGACCCAGTACTTC

D: NA
size: NA
J: TRBJ2-7
V: TRBV6-6
CDR3: CASSYSGAYEQYF
DNA: TGTGCCAGCAGTTACTCAGGAGCCTACGAGCAGTACTTC

D: NA
size: NA
J: TRBJ1-1
V: TRBV6-5
CDR3: CASRLQGTEAFF
DNA: TGTGCCAGCAGGTTACAGGGTACTGAAGCTTTCTTT

D: TRBD1
size: NA
J: TRBJ1-1
V: TRBV5-6
CDR3: CASSFGQGSFTEAFF
DNA: TGTGCCAGCAGCTTCGGACAGGGGAGTTTCACTGAAGCTTTCTTT

D: TRBD2
size: few
J: TRBJ2-2
V: TRBV10-1
CDR3: CASSAESSGTGELFF
DNA: TGCGCCAGCAGTGCAGAGTCTAGCGGCACCGGGGAGCTGTTTTTT

D: NA
size: NA
J: TRBJ2-3
V: TRBV5-1
CDR3: CASSLGQHTDTQYF
DNA: TGCGCCAGCAGCTTGGGACAGCACACAGATACGCAGTATTTT

D: TRBD1
size: NA
J: TRBJ1-4
V: TRBV5-6
CDR3: CASSEEATGREKLFF
DNA: TGTGCCAGCAGCGAGGAAGCGACAGGGCGTGAAAAACTGTTTTTT

D: NA
size: NA
J: TRBJ2-5
V: TRBV9
CDR3: CASSQGGDITQETQYF
DNA: TGTGCCAGCAGCCAAGGGGGGGACATCACACAAGAGACCCAGTACTTC

D: TRBD2
size: NA
J: TRBJ2-5
V: TRBV7-2
CDR3: CASSLGAGGRETQYF
DNA: TGTGCCAGCAGCTTAGGGGCGGGGGGGCGAGAGACCCAGTACTTC

D: NA
size: NA
J: TRBJ2-1
V: TRBV15
CDR3: CATSRGGALEGEQFF
DNA: TGTGCCACCAGCAGAGGCGGGGCATTAGAGGGTGAGCAGTTCTTC

D: NA
size: NA
J: TRBJ2-7
V: TRBV5-4
CDR3: CASSQAQGEQYF
DNA: TGTGCCAGCAGCCAAGCCCAGGGTGAGCAGTACTTC

D: NA
size: once
J: TRBJ2-4
V: TRBV5-1
CDR3: CASSLVPSGKNIQYF
DNA: TGCGCCAGCAGCTTGGTCCCGAGCGGCAAAAACATTCAGTACTTC

D: NA
size: NA
J: TRBJ2-1
V: TRBV18
CDR3: CASSPYLSNEQFF
DNA: TGTGCCAGCTCACCGTATCTTAGTAACGAGCAGTTCTTC

D: NA
size: NA
J: TRBJ1-1
V: TRBV30
CDR3: CAWTLGGADTEAFF
DNA: TGTGCCTGGACTCTAGGGGGGGCCGACACTGAAGCTTTCTTT

D: NA
size: NA
J: TRBJ2-2
V: TRBV19
CDR3: CASSTPRGQGTGELFF
DNA: TGTGCCAGTAGTACCCCACGGGGACAAGGCACCGGGGAGCTGTTTTTT

D: NA
size: NA
J: TRBJ2-7
V: TRBV4-1
CDR3: CASSQGAASAPYEQYF
DNA: TGCGCCAGCAGCCAAGGTGCGGCGAGCGCTCCCTACGAGCAGTACTTC

D: NA
size: once
J: TRBJ2-1
V: TRBV5-1
CDR3: CASSGQGNEQFF
DNA: TGCGCCAGCAGTGGCCAGGGCAATGAGCAGTTCTTC

D: NA
size: NA
J: TRBJ1-5
V: TRBV4-1
CDR3: CASGGGIQPQHF
DNA: TGCGCCAGCGGGGGAGGGATTCAGCCCCAGCATTTT

D: TRBD1
size: NA
J: TRBJ2-1
V: TRBV5-1
CDR3: CASSWGTGSSYNEQFF
DNA: TGCGCCAGCAGCTGGGGGACAGGGAGTTCCTACAATGAGCAGTTCTTC

D: NA
size: NA
J: TRBJ2-3
V: TRBV6-6
CDR3: CASKPPLALSDTQYF
DNA: TGTGCCAGCAAGCCCCCCCTAGCATTGTCAGATACGCAGTATTTT

D: TRBD2
size: NA
J: TRBJ2-1
V: TRBV4-1
CDR3: CASSQGTSGSSYNEQFF
DNA: TGCGCCAGCAGCCAAGGGACTAGCGGGAGCTCCTACAATGAGCAGTTCTTC

D: NA
size: NA
J: TRBJ1-4
V: TRBV7-8
CDR3: CASRPRATTNEKLFF
DNA: TGTGCCAGCAGGCCTAGAGCTACAACTAATGAAAAACTGTTTTTT

D: NA
size: NA
J: TRBJ1-1
V: TRBV11-3
CDR3: CASSQGFGGLTEAFF
DNA: TGTGCCAGCAGCCAGGGTTTCGGGGGGCTCACTGAAGCTTTCTTT

D: NA
size: NA
J: TRBJ2-2
V: TRBV7-9
CDR3: CASSDLRGSNTGELFF
DNA: TGTGCCAGCAGTGACCTTCGGGGGTCGAACACCGGGGAGCTGTTTTTT

D: NA
size: NA
J: TRBJ1-1
V: TRBV11-2
CDR3: CASSLDRARVGRTEAFF
DNA: TGTGCCAGCAGCTTAGATAGGGCGCGGGTGGGTCGAACTGAAGCTTTCTTT

D: NA
size: NA
J: TRBJ2-2
V: TRBV4-2
CDR3: CASSQADSGTGELFF
DNA: TGTGCCAGCAGCCAAGCGGACAGTGGCACCGGGGAGCTGTTTTTT

D: NA
size: NA
J: TRBJ1-3
V: TRBV2
CDR3: CASRRSGDSGNTIYF
DNA: TGTGCCAGCAGGAGATCAGGTGACTCTGGAAACACCATATATTTT

D: NA
size: NA
J: TRBJ1-5
V: TRBV28
CDR3: CASSNRQSNQPQHF
DNA: TGTGCCAGCAGCAACAGACAATCCAATCAGCCCCAGCATTTT

D: NA
size: NA
J: TRBJ1-2
V: TRBV4-1
CDR3: CASSPRALGGYGYTF
DNA: TGCGCCAGCAGCCCCAGGGCTCTTGGTGGCTATGGCTACACCTTC

D: TRBD1
size: NA
J: TRBJ2-1
V: TRBV2
CDR3: CASSQEGTGGFNEQFF
DNA: TGTGCCAGCAGTCAGGAAGGGACAGGGGGTTTCAATGAGCAGTTCTTC